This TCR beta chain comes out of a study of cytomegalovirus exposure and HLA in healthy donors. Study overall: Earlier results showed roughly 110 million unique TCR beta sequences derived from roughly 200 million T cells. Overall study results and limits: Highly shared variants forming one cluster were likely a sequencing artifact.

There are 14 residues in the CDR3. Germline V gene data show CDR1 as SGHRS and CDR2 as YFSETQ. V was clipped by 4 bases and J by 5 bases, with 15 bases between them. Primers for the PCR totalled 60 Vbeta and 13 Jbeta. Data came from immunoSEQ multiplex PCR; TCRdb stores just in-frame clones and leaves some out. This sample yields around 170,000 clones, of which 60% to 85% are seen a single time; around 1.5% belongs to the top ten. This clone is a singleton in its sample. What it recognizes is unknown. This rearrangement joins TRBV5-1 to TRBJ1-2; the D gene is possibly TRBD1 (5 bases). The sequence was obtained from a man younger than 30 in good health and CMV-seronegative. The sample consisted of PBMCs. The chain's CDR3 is CASSPVVGGYGYTF. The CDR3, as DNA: TGCGCCAGCAGCCCGGTCGTCGGGGGGTATGGCTACACCTTC.